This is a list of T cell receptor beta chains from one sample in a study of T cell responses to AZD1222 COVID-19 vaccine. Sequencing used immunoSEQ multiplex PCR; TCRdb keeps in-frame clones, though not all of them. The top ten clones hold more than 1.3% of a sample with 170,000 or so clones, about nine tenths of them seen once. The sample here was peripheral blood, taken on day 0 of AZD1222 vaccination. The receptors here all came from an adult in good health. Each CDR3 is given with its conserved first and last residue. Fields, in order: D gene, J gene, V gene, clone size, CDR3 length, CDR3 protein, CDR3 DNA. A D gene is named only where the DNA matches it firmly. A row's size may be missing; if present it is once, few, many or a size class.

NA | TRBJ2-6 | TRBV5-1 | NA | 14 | CASSFNSGANVLTF | TGCGCCAGCAGCTTCAATTCTGGGGCCAACGTCCTGACTTTC
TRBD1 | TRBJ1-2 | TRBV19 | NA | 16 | CASSIGQGRRYYGYTF | TGTGCCAGTAGTATCGGACAGGGGCGCCGGTACTATGGCTACACCTTC
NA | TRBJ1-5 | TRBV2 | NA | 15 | CASRARTVKDQPQHF | TGTGCCAGCAGGGCACGGACGGTGAAGGATCAGCCCCAGCATTTT
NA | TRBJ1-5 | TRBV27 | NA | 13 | CASSFQRNQPQHF | TGTGCCAGCAGTTTCCAGAGAAATCAGCCCCAGCATTTT
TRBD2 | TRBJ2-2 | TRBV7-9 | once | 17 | CASSSRLASGVTGELFF | TGTGCCAGCAGCTCCCGCCTGGCTAGCGGGGTCACCGGGGAGCTGTTTTTT
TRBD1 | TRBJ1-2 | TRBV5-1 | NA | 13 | CASRGQGNYGYTF | TGCGCCAGCAGAGGACAGGGTAACTATGGCTACACCTTC
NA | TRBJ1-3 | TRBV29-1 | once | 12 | CSVKGSGNTIYF | TGCAGCGTTAAGGGCTCTGGAAACACCATATATTTT
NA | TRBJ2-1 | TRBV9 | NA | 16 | CASSVRGDGNYNEQFF | TGTGCCAGCAGCGTCCGCGGGGACGGGAATTACAATGAGCAGTTCTTC
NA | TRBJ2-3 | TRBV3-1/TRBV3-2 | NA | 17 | CASSHWNSATGKDTQYF | TGTGCCAGCAGCCATTGGAATAGCGCGACGGGAAAAGATACGCAGTATTTT
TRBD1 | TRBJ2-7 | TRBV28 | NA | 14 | CASRFGTGYYEQYF | TGTGCCAGCAGGTTCGGGACAGGGTACTACGAGCAGTACTTC
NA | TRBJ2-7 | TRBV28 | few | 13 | CATRGDNSYEQYF | TGTGCCACTAGGGGGGACAACTCCTACGAGCAGTACTTC
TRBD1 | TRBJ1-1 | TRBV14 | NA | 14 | CASSRNRGPSGAFF | TGTGCCAGCAGCCGCAACAGGGGGCCGTCTGGAGCTTTCTTT
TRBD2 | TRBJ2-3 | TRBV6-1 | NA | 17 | CASSELGAGGSTDTQYF | TGTGCCAGCAGTGAACTCGGAGCGGGGGGAAGCACAGATACGCAGTATTTT
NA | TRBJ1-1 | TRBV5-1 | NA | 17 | CASSLGGTTDMNTEAFF | TGCGCCAGCAGCTTGGGAGGGACTACTGACATGAACACTGAAGCTTTCTTT
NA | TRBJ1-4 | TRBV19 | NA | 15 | CASSIFAYTNEKLFF | TGTGCCAGTAGTATATTCGCGTATACTAATGAAAAACTGTTTTTT
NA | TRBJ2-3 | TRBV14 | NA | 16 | CASSQDVTINTDTQYF | TGTGCCAGCAGCCAAGACGTAACAATTAACACAGATACGCAGTATTTT
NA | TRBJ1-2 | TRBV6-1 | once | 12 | CASSEQDYGYTF | TGTGCCAGCAGTGAACAGGACTATGGCTACACCTTC
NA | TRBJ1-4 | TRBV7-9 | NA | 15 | CASSYLRDASEKLFF | TGTGCCAGCAGCTACCTCCGGGACGCCAGTGAAAAACTGTTTTTT
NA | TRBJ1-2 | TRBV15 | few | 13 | CATSPPGGAGYTF | TGTGCCACCAGCCCCCCTGGAGGGGCTGGCTACACCTTC
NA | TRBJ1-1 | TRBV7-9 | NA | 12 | CASSYLMVEAFF | TGTGCCAGCAGCTACCTTATGGTTGAAGCTTTCTTT
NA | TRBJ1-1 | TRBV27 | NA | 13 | CASSVRRNTEAFF | TGTGCCAGCAGTGTCAGAAGGAACACTGAAGCTTTCTTT
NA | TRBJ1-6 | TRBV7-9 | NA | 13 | CASSSDQGLPLHF | TGTGCCAGCAGCTCCGACCAGGGATTACCTCTCCACTTT